These 31 T cell receptor beta chains came from one sample sequenced in a study of blood T cell repertoires in COVID-19. Data came from immunoSEQ multiplex PCR; TCRdb stores just in-frame clones and leaves some out. The profile covers over 100,000 clones, with roughly 89% appearing a single time and about 4.5% taken by the ten largest. The sequenced sample was peripheral blood. The receptors come from a man aged 40-50 years with acute or convalescent COVID-19.

The chain recombines TRBV6-5 with TRBJ1-3; TRBD1 might be the D (5 bases). Germline-derived CDR1 and CDR2 are MNHEY and SVGAGI. This CDR3 is built from 15 residues. Trimming removed 3 bases from V and 1 base from J, with 10 bases in between. The CDR3 nucleotides read TGTGCCAGCAGTTATTCCAGGGCTTCTGGAAACACCATATATTTT. Its translation is CASSYSRASGNTIYF.

The chain links TRBV7-6 to TRBJ2-2, with D possibly being TRBD2 (7 bases). There are 18 residues in the CDR3. V lost 1 base to trimming and J lost 1 base, with 16 bases between them. Germline loops: CDR1 SGHVS, CDR2 FNYEAQ. The CDR3 nucleotides read TGTGCCAGCAGCTTAGTGGGCGGGGGCCCGGGGAACACCGGGGAGCTGTTTTTT. Translation gives CASSLVGGGPGNTGELFF. Full variable domain (missing parts from reference TRBV7-6 and TRBJ2-2): GAGVSQSPRYKVTKRGQDVALRCDPISGHVSLYWYRQALGQGPEFLTYFNYEAQQDKSGLPNDRFSAERPEGSISTLTIQRTEQRDSAMYRCASSLVGGGPGNTGELFFGEGSRLTVL.

The V gene is TRBV11-2, the J gene TRBJ1-6; 10 nucleotides match TRBD1. CDR3 length: 17 amino acids. The germline CDR1 and CDR2 sequences are SGHAT and FQNNGV. The V and J ends lost 2 bases and 6 bases, in that order; junction bases with no gene match: 7. In DNA form, the CDR3 reads TGTGCCAGCAGCTTAAAGACAGGGGGCTTATTTAATTCACCCCTCCACTTT. Amino acids: CASSLKTGGLFNSPLHF.

This chain uses TRBV12-3 or TRBV12-4 with TRBJ1-2; no firm D call. This CDR3 has 11 amino acids. Deletions cut 6 bases from V and 8 bases from J, with 10 bases between. The CDR3 nucleotides read TGTGCCAGCAGCCAGAGGGAAGGCTACACCTTC. The encoded protein is CASSQREGYTF.

This chain joins TRBV15 and TRBJ1-6; TRBD1 aligns across 8 bases. The V gene's germline CDR1 is LNHNV and CDR2 YYDKDF (reference sequence). V shed 0 bases and J 6 bases; nucleotides not matched to a gene: 4. The length of the CDR3 is 16 residues. The CDR3 nucleotides read TGTGCCACCAGCAGAGATCAGGGGGCACGTAATTCACCCCTCCACTTT. It translates to CATSRDQGARNSPLHF.

The table lists this clone with a count of one. V and J are TRBV27 and TRBJ2-5, with 9 nucleotides matching TRBD1. The CDR3 loop spans 14 amino acids. Losses at the gene ends were 5 bases for V and 5 bases for J; bases not matched to a gene: 6. CDR1 and CDR2 (germline): MNHEY, SMNVEV (reference sequence). The CDR3 bases are TGTGCCAGCAGTATAACAGGGGGCCGTGAGACCCAGTACTTC. Protein product: CASSITGGRETQYF.

This sequence joins TRBV27 and TRBJ2-1; 9 nucleotides match TRBD2. Unmatched junction bases numbered 7, after V lost 2 bases and J lost 5 bases. The CDR3 sequence is 16 residues long. Germline lookup yields CDR1 MNHEY and CDR2 SMNVEV (reference sequence). The CDR3 loop reads CASSLLGLAGNNEQFF. For the CDR3, the DNA is TGTGCCAGCAGTTTACTCGGTCTAGCGGGAAACAATGAGCAGTTCTTC.

This chain joins TRBV6-5 and TRBJ1-1; a weak D match, TRBD1 (5 bases). CDR1 MNHEY and CDR2 SVGAGI come from the germline V gene. V lost 6 bases to trimming and J lost 5 bases, with 10 bases between them. CDR3 length: 12 residues. The CDR3 is CASSAGETEAFF. In DNA, the CDR3 is TGTGCCAGCAGCGCGGGGGAGACTGAAGCTTTCTTT.

This rearrangement joins TRBV30 to TRBJ1-2, with D uncertain. V was pared by 2 bases and J by 0 bases, with 7 bases between. The CDR3 spans 13 residues. Germline CDR1 and CDR2: GTSNPN and SVGIG (reference sequence). The CDR3 nucleotides are TGTGCCTGGAGTCTAGGCCCTAACTATGGCTACACCTTC. Translation gives CAWSLGPNYGYTF. Based on the CDR3 plus reference TRBV30 and TRBJ1-2, the full variable domain is SQTIHQWPATLVQPVGSPLSLECTVEGTSNPNLYWYRQAAGRGLQLLFYSVGIGQISSEVPQNLSASRPQDRQFILSSKKLLLSDSGFYLCAWSLGPNYGYTFGSGTRLTVV.

Only one count was recorded for this clone. The V and J genes are TRBV5-4 and TRBJ2-3; 8 nucleotides line up with TRBD2. V was pared by 1 base and J by 5 bases, with 6 bases of the junction left unmatched. The CDR3 has 15 residues. Germline V gene lookup returns CDR1 SGHNT and CDR2 YYREEE (reference sequence). The CDR3 region has the DNA TGTGCCAGCAGCTTGATGCGGGAGGTGGAAGATACGCAGTATTTT. It yields the protein CASSLMREVEDTQYF.

This chain joins TRBV5-4 and TRBJ1-1, with a possible D match to TRBD1 (5 bases). The germline CDR1 and CDR2 sequences are SGHNT and YYREEE (reference sequence). This CDR3 has 17 amino acids. V lost 4 bases and J lost 3, with 22 bases in between. DNA of the CDR3: TGTGCCAGCAGCGCGGGACGCCCGGCACATGGGGACACTGAAGCTTTCTTT. Amino acids: CASSAGRPAHGDTEAFF.

The chain couples TRBV14 to TRBJ2-7; 8 nucleotides align to TRBD2. The CDR3 length is 15 residues. Germline trimming cut 5 bases from V and 0 bases from J; bases unmatched to any gene: 6. Germline V lookup: CDR1 SGHDN, CDR2 FVKESK. Here the CDR3 reads CASSSRGGTSYEQYF. The CDR3 DNA reads as TGTGCCAGCAGCTCCCGGGGGGGTACCTCCTACGAGCAGTACTTC.

The V gene is TRBV5-4, the J gene TRBJ2-1, with TRBD2 matching 10 bases. V lost 4 bases to trimming and J lost 7 bases; unmatched junction nucleotides: 5. Germline CDR1 reads SGHNT; CDR2 reads YYREEE (reference sequence). The CDR3 is 14 amino acids. The CDR3, as DNA: TGTGCCAGCAGCCGAGCGGGGGGGCGAAATGAGCAGTTCTTC. Translated, it gives CASSRAGGRNEQFF.

CDR3 coding DNA: TGCGCCAGCAGCTTGAGTCCCGCCGTGAACAGCGGCCAAGAGACCCAGTACTTC. Amino acids: CASSLSPAVNSGQETQYF. The chain employs TRBV5-1 and TRBJ2-5; possibly TRBD2 for D (5 bases). Trimming cost V 1 base and J 1 base, with 20 bases left between them. CDR1 and CDR2 from the germline V gene are SGHRS and YFSETQ. This CDR3 spans 18 amino acids.

This chain joins TRBV12-2 and TRBJ2-7; the table's D call TRBD2 went unverified against the DNA. TRBV12-2 is termed a pseudogene. The CDR3 loop spans 14 amino acids. The CDR3 spells CASRSPGTILEQYF. DNA for the CDR3: TGTGCAAGTCGCTCCCCCGGGACTATCCTCGAGCAGTACTTC.

This chain joins TRBV11-3 and TRBJ2-5, with 7 nucleotides matching TRBD2. The CDR3 is 13 residues long. The V segment lost 4 bases and the J segment 5 bases; nucleotides outside the gene matches: 4. CDR1 SGHNT and CDR2 YENEEA come from the germline V gene. The CDR3 DNA reads as TGTGCCAGCAGCTCTTCTAGCGGTGAGACCCAGTACTTC. Translating gives CASSSSSGETQYF. Combining the CDR3 with reference TRBV11-3 and TRBJ2-5 gives the whole variable domain EAGVVQSPRYKIIEKKQPVAFWCNPISGHNTLYWYLQNLGQGPELLIRYENEEAVDDSQLPKDRFSAERLKGVDSTLKIQPAELGDSAVYLCASSSSSGETQYFGPGTRLLVL.

There are a few counts of this clone. This rearrangement joins TRBV23-1 to TRBJ1-1, with TRBD1 as a possible D gene (5 bases). TRBV23-1 is marked as an open reading frame, function uncertain. The CDR3 runs to 14 residues. Trimming took 4 bases from V and 1 from J, leaving 10 bases between them. CDR3 nucleotide sequence: TGCGCCAGCAGTCGGGGGGTCCCGAACACTGAAGCTTTCTTT. This encodes CASSRGVPNTEAFF.

The rearrangement joins TRBV5-5 to TRBJ1-2, with 7 bases fitting TRBD1. The V segment lost 4 bases and the J segment 5 bases; nucleotides outside the gene matches: 11. Germline CDR1 and CDR2: SGHKS and YYEKEE (reference sequence). The length of the CDR3 is 15 residues. The CDR3 spells CASSLSPGQQYGYTF. CDR3 nucleotides: TGTGCCAGCAGCCTATCACCGGGACAGCAGTATGGCTACACCTTC.

The chain employs TRBV7-2 and TRBJ2-1; D remains unclear. V was shortened by 1 base and J by 2 bases, with 9 bases between the two germline ends. CDR3 size: 15 residues. Germline lookup yields CDR1 SGHTA and CDR2 FQGNSA. The CDR3 nucleotides read TGTGCCAGCAGCTTAGAACAGAATACCTACAATGAGCAGTTCTTC. As protein: CASSLEQNTYNEQFF.

This sequence joins TRBV6-5 and TRBJ2-1; TRBD2 might be the D (5 bases). CDR1 and CDR2 (germline): MNHEY, SVGAGI. This CDR3 has 12 residues. The ends were cut back, 5 bases at V and 12 bases at J, with 14 bases in the middle. The CDR3 spells CASSPPREWQFF. The CDR3 DNA reads as TGTGCCAGCAGTCCACCGAGGGAGTGGCAGTTCTTC.

This clone was picked up a small number of times. The chain employs TRBV4-2 and TRBJ1-2; 7 bases agree with TRBD1. Trimming removed 4 bases from V and 4 bases from J; junction bases left unmatched: 9. CDR3 size: 15 residues. Germline V gene sequence: CDR1 LGHNA, CDR2 YNFKEQ. Here the CDR3 reads CASSLQDREGYGYTF. DNA of the CDR3: TGTGCCAGCAGCCTTCAAGACAGGGAAGGCTATGGCTACACCTTC.

This clone came up once. The chain is built from TRBV5-1 and TRBJ2-5; perhaps TRBD2 as D (5 bases). The CDR3 consists of 13 residues. The germline V gene has CDR1 SGHRS and CDR2 YFSETQ. Between the trimmed V and J ends, which lost 0 bases and 2 bases, there was a span of 5 bases. The CDR3 loop is CASSLGGQETQYF. The CDR3 coding sequence is TGCGCCAGCAGCTTGGGAGGGCAAGAGACCCAGTACTTC.

The chain joins TRBV5-1 to TRBJ2-5; 10 bases map to TRBD2. The V gene's germline CDR1 is SGHRS and CDR2 YFSETQ. With 0 bases clipped from V and 5 bases from J, the junction kept 10 bases outside the gene matches. The CDR3 is made up of 17 amino acids. CDR3 DNA sequence: TGCGCCAGCAGCTTGGATAGCGGGAGGACCAGGGGCGAGACCCAGTACTTC. As protein: CASSLDSGRTRGETQYF.

The genes are TRBV5-1 and TRBJ2-7; TRBD2 aligns across 7 bases. After removal of 3 bases from V and 3 bases from J, the junction contained 0 bases not matched to a gene. Germline CDR1 is SGHRS and CDR2 is YFSETQ. This CDR3 spans 12 amino acids. The CDR3 bases are TGCGCCAGCAGCTCGGGGGGCTACGAGCAGTACTTC. This gives the protein CASSSGGYEQYF.

To note about this clone: Additional DNA sequences in this sample encode the identical CDR3. The CDR3 sequence is CASSLSGYEQYF. CDR3 in DNA: TGTGCCAGCAGTTTATCAGGCTACGAGCAGTACTTC. The chain recombines TRBV12-3 or TRBV12-4 with TRBJ2-7; D is unclear. V was cut by 2 bases and J by 3 bases, with 5 bases left in between. The CDR3 length is 12 residues.

At least ten counts were recorded for this clone. The V and J genes are TRBV6-4 and TRBJ2-1; TRBD2 matches at 7 bases. The germline V gene has CDR1 MRHNA and CDR2 SNTAGT. The CDR3 runs 12 residues. V shed 8 bases and J 7 bases; nucleotides not matched to a gene: 5. In DNA, the CDR3 is TGTGCCAGCCGACTAGCCGGAAATGAGCAGTTCTTC. The encoded protein is CASRLAGNEQFF.

V is TRBV19 and J is TRBJ2-5; maybe TRBD2 (6 bases). The V gene's germline CDR1 is LNHDA and CDR2 SQIVND (reference sequence). Trimming removed 0 bases from V and 2 bases from J, with 13 bases in between. This CDR3 comprises 16 residues. This CDR3 is CASSIDGSGRQETQYF. The CDR3 DNA is TGTGCCAGTAGTATAGATGGGTCGGGGAGGCAAGAGACCCAGTACTTC.

V usage is TRBV5-1 and J usage is TRBJ1-2; 9 nucleotides line up with TRBD1. CDR3 length: 15 amino acids. V gave up 0 bases and J gave up 5 bases; unmatched junction bases: 5. Germline CDR1 is SGHRS and CDR2 is YFSETQ. CDR3 in amino acids: CASSLDRGPRYGYTF. As DNA, the CDR3 is TGCGCCAGCAGCTTGGACAGGGGGCCCAGGTATGGCTACACCTTC.

V gene TRBV19 combines with J gene TRBJ2-1, with D maybe TRBD1 (5 bases). CDR3 length: 12 residues. Trimming pared 5 bases from V and 8 bases from J, leaving 10 bases between. Germline lookup yields CDR1 LNHDA and CDR2 SQIVND (reference sequence). CDR3 in amino acids: CASSPRVYEQFF. CDR3 nucleotide sequence: TGTGCCAGTAGTCCCAGGGTGTATGAGCAGTTCTTC.

This clone showed up just once. V and J are TRBV7-2 and TRBJ1-1, with a tentative D call TRBD1 (6 bases). The CDR3 loop spans 14 amino acids. Trimming took 1 base from V and 4 from J, leaving 10 bases between them. Looked up from germline, CDR1 is SGHTA and CDR2 is FQGNSA. The CDR3 is CASSLETGFTEAFF. Written as DNA, the CDR3 is TGTGCCAGCAGCTTAGAAACAGGGTTCACTGAAGCTTTCTTT. Drawing the rest from reference TRBV7-2 and TRBJ1-1, the complete variable domain is GAGVSQSPSNKVTEKGKDVELRCDPISGHTALYWYRQSLGQGLEFLIYFQGNSAPDKSGLPSDRFSAERTGGSVSTLTIQRTQQEDSAVYLCASSLETGFTEAFFGQGTRLTVV.

The chain has TRBV19 and TRBJ1-2, with D uncertain. Germline CDR1 LNHDA, CDR2 SQIVND (reference sequence). CDR3 size: 12 residues. Deletions cut 10 bases from V and 2 bases from J, with 11 bases between. CDR3 nucleotide sequence: TGTGCCACCTATGAATTGAACTATGGCTACACCTTC. The encoded protein is CATYELNYGYTF.